This TCR beta chain came from a study of immune evolution from preneoplasia to lung adenocarcinoma. Generated by immunoSEQ multiplex PCR, the TCRdb table keeps only in-frame clones and is missing some. The data hold around 6,500 clones, with 80% to 90% observed a single time. The germline CDR1 and CDR2 sequences are SGHNT and YYREEE (reference sequence). The CDR3 is 12 residues long. The V and J ends lost 1 base and 8 bases respectively, with 6 bases between them. Nucleic acids came from premalignant or tumor cells enriched by macro-dissection. The genes are TRBV5-4 and TRBJ1-4; weak D call: TRBD1 (6 bases). The receptor was derived from a person aged 45-60 years with lung adenocarcinoma. The specimen sequenced was FFPE invasive lung adenocarcinoma tissue. CDR3 in amino acids: CASSLRGEKLFF. The CDR3 nucleotides are TGTGCCAGCAGCTTGAGGGGGGAAAAACTGTTTTTT. The entire variable domain, with the rest obtained from reference TRBV5-4 and TRBJ1-4, is as follows: ETGVTQSPTHLIKTRGQQVTLRCSSQSGHNTVSWYQQALGQGPQFIFQYYREEENGRGNFPPRFSGLQFPNYSSELNVNALELDDSALYLCASSLRGEKLFFGSGTQLSVL.